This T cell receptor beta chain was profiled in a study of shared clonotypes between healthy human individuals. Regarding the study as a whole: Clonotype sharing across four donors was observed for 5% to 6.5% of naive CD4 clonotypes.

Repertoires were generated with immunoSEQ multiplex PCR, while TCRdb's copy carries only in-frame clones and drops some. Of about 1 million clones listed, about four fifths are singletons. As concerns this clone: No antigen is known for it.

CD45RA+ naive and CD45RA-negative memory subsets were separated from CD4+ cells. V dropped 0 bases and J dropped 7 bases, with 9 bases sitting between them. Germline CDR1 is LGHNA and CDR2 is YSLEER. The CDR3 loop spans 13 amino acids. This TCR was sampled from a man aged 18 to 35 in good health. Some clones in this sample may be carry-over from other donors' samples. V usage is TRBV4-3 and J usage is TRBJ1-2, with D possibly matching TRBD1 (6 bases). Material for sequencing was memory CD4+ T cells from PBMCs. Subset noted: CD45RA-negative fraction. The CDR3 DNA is TGCGCCAGCAGCCAAGAACAGGGAGCTGGCTACACCTTC. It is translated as CASSQEQGAGYTF.